This T cell receptor beta chain was documented in a study of CD8 T cells in Susac syndrome. After extraction with the RNeasy kit, roughly 0.45 to 1 ug of the RNA was reverse transcribed using random hexamers. MiXCR was run by TCRdb on the immunoSEQ multiplex PCR reads, yielding one entry per CDR3 protein. This sample yields a few hundred thousand distinct CDR3 sequences, of which approximately 94% are seen a single time; 0.15% belongs to the top ten. This CDR3 contains 14 residues. Trimming took 7 bases from V and 7 from J; bases not matched to a gene: 11. CDR1 is SNHLY and CDR2 is FYNNEI in the germline V gene.

This sequence originates from a human donor with Susac syndrome. The chain combines TRBV2 with TRBJ1-1, with 8 positions matching TRBD1. Sequencing was carried out using CD4+ T cells from PBMCs. CDR3 in amino acids: CASTVGGQVREAFF. CDR3 nucleotide sequence: TGTGCCAGCACTGTGGGGGGACAGGTCCGTGAAGCTTTCTTT.